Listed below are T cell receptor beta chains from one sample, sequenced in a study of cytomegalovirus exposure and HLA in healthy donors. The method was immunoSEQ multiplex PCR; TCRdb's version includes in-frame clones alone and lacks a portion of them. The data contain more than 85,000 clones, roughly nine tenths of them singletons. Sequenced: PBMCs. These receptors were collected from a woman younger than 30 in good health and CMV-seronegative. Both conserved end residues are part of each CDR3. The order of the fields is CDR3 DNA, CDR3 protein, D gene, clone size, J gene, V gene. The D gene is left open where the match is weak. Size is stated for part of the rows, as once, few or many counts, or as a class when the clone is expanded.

TGTGCCAGAACCCCCCCTTGCGGGTCCGATCAGTACTTC	CARTPPCGSDQYF	-	-	TRBJ2-7	TRBV5-3
TGTGCCAGCAGCATCAGTGACAGGGGCTATGGCTACACCTTC	CASSISDRGYGYTF	TRBD1	-	TRBJ1-2	TRBV6-5
TGTGCCAGCGCTAGGACAGGGGACAATTCACCCCTCCACTTT	CASARTGDNSPLHF	TRBD1	few	TRBJ1-6	TRBV6-1
TGTGCCAGCAGCTTAGGTGCTTCCGGGATGGGGTACGAGCAGTACTTC	CASSLGASGMGYEQYF	-	-	TRBJ2-7	TRBV7-2
TGTGCCAGTGGGACAGGCTCCGATTATCAGCCCCAGCATTTT	CASGTGSDYQPQHF	TRBD1	-	TRBJ1-5	TRBV19
TGCGCCAGCAGCCTTAGGCGGGAGGGCCTCTACGAGCAGTACTTC	CASSLRREGLYEQYF	TRBD2	-	TRBJ2-7	TRBV4-3
TGTGCCAGCAGCTTACTTCCAGGGAGGCAGAACACTGAAGCTTTCTTT	CASSLLPGRQNTEAFF	-	-	TRBJ1-1	TRBV7-2
TGCGCCAGCAGCTTTAGTTTAGTAGAGACCCAGTACTTC	CASSFSLVETQYF	-	-	TRBJ2-5	TRBV5-1
TGTGCCAGCCGGGACTCCGGTATTGTGTATACGCAGTATTTT	CASRDSGIVYTQYF	-	-	TRBJ2-3	TRBV2
TGTGCCAGCTCACAGGGATTACGCACAGATACGCAGTATTTT	CASSQGLRTDTQYF	-	-	TRBJ2-3	TRBV6-1
TGTGCCAGCAGTACCTCGGAGGGCAATCAGCCCCAGCATTTT	CASSTSEGNQPQHF	-	-	TRBJ1-5	TRBV27
TGTGCCATCAAGGGACAGAATGAAAAACTGTTTTTT	CAIKGQNEKLFF	TRBD1	-	TRBJ1-4	TRBV10-3
TGTGCCAGCAGCTCAGGGGAACGCCGGAGAGGTGGCTACACCTTC	CASSSGERRRGGYTF	-	once	TRBJ1-2	TRBV9
TGTGCCAGCATCAGCGGGAGGTCAGGGGAGACCCAGTACTTC	CASISGRSGETQYF	TRBD2	-	TRBJ2-5	TRBV2
TGCGCCAGCAAAGAGGGGGTAGCGGGAGGAAATGAGCAGTTCTTC	CASKEGVAGGNEQFF	TRBD2	-	TRBJ2-1	TRBV4-3
TGTGCCAGCAGCTTAGGTGGGGCTGGGTCTGAAGCTTTCTTT	CASSLGGAGSEAFF	-	-	TRBJ1-1	TRBV7-2
TGTGCCAGCAGCTTAGCGCGTCGTAGCGGGAGAGGTTACGAGCAGTACTTC	CASSLARRSGRGYEQYF	TRBD2	-	TRBJ2-7	TRBV7-6
TGTGCCAGCAGTACCCCGACAGGGCGGAACGAGCAGTACTTC	CASSTPTGRNEQYF	TRBD1	-	TRBJ2-7	TRBV6-5
TGTGCCAGCAGTCGGACAGGGTGGTATGGCTACACCTTC	CASSRTGWYGYTF	TRBD1	few	TRBJ1-2	TRBV28
TGTGCCAGCAGCCTGGGACAGGGAACTGAAGCTTTCTTT	CASSLGQGTEAFF	TRBD1	-	TRBJ1-1	TRBV13
TGTGCCTGGGTCCCAGGGGACAACTCCTACGAGCAGTACTTC	CAWVPGDNSYEQYF	-	-	TRBJ2-7	TRBV30
TGTGCCAGCAGTGAGTCAGGGGACACCGGGGAGCTGTTTTTT	CASSESGDTGELFF	-	-	TRBJ2-2	TRBV6-4
TGTGCCAGTACGGGGACAGGGGGCGCGAACGGGGAGCTGTTTTTT	CASTGTGGANGELFF	TRBD1	-	TRBJ2-2	TRBV19
TGTGCCAGCAGCTCGGACAGACTTGGCGAGCAGTACTTC	CASSSDRLGEQYF	-	-	TRBJ2-7	TRBV7-9
TGCAGCGTTCCTCTCGCGGGGGGGCCAGATACGCAGTATTTT	CSVPLAGGPDTQYF	TRBD2	-	TRBJ2-3	TRBV29-1
TGCAGCGTTATCTGGGCTGGGGGGTTAGATGGCTACACCTTC	CSVIWAGGLDGYTF	-	-	TRBJ1-2	TRBV29-1
TGTGCCAGGCACAGGACTGAAGCTTTCTTT	CARHRTEAFF	-	once	TRBJ1-1	TRBV2
TGTGCCGGCCGAGGGACAGACAATCAGCCCCAGCATTTT	CAGRGTDNQPQHF	TRBD1	once	TRBJ1-5	TRBV28
TGTGCCAGCAGCTCACTCGTAAACGAACGGGAGACCCAGTACTTC	CASSSLVNERETQYF	-	-	TRBJ2-5	TRBV7-6
TGTGCCAGCAGTGACTCGAGCCTGAACACCGGGGAGCTGTTTTTT	CASSDSSLNTGELFF	-	few	TRBJ2-2	TRBV6-4
TGTGCCAGCAGCGTAGGCCCAACTGACAATCAGCCCCAGCATTTT	CASSVGPTDNQPQHF	-	-	TRBJ1-5	TRBV9
TGTGCCAGCAGCTCCCGACAGGGGAAGGCGAACACCGGGGAGCTGTTTTTT	CASSSRQGKANTGELFF	TRBD1	-	TRBJ2-2	TRBV9
TGTGCCAGCAGCCAAGATCGCGGGGTCCAGATGGCCCAGCATTTT	CASSQDRGVQMAQHF	-	-	TRBJ1-5	TRBV4-2
TGTGCCAGCAGGATGACAGGGAATTTGTTGAATGAGCAGTTCTTC	CASRMTGNLLNEQFF	TRBD1	-	TRBJ2-1	TRBV28
TGTGCCTGGAGTACCACAGGGAGAGCTTTCTTT	CAWSTTGRAFF	-	-	TRBJ1-1	TRBV30
TGTGCCAGCTCTCTGACGGAGGTCTATAATTCACCCCTCCACTTT	CASSLTEVYNSPLHF	-	-	TRBJ1-6	TRBV18
TGTGCCAGCAGTACCTTAGGACAGATGAACACTGAAGCTTTCTTT	CASSTLGQMNTEAFF	-	-	TRBJ1-1	TRBV6-5
TGTGCCAGCACCTTTTACGCCCCCCCCCAGAATTACGAGCAGTACTTC	CASTFYAPPQNYEQYF	-	-	TRBJ2-7	TRBV28
TGTGCCAGCAGTTTATTGTCAGTCCGCCGTGTCGGCTACACCTTC	CASSLLSVRRVGYTF	-	-	TRBJ1-2	TRBV28
TGTGCCAGCAGCCCTTGGACAGGGAATAACTATGGCTACACCTTC	CASSPWTGNNYGYTF	TRBD1	few	TRBJ1-2	TRBV9
TGCGCCAGCAGCTTGGTTAGCGGAAGCTCCTACAATGAGCAGTTCTTC	CASSLVSGSSYNEQFF	-	-	TRBJ2-1	TRBV5-1
TGTGCCAGCAGCCAGGGGGCGCAAAAGAATGGCTACACCTTC	CASSQGAQKNGYTF	TRBD1	few	TRBJ1-2	TRBV2
TGTGCCACCGGAGGTCGGGTCTATGGCTACACCTTC	CATGGRVYGYTF	-	-	TRBJ1-2	TRBV19
TGTGCCAGCAGCCAAGATCGGACTAGCGGAGACACCGGGGAGCTGTTTTTT	CASSQDRTSGDTGELFF	TRBD2	-	TRBJ2-2	TRBV14
TGTGCCAGTAAAAGGGGCCCCAATCAGCCCCAGCATTTT	CASKRGPNQPQHF	-	once	TRBJ1-5	TRBV19
TGTGCCAGCAGCTTAATCGCCACTGGAGGGAACTATGGCTACACCTTC	CASSLIATGGNYGYTF	-	-	TRBJ1-2	TRBV11-2
TGTGCCAGCAGCCAAGGGACAGGGTACCGGGGGGGCTACACCTTC	CASSQGTGYRGGYTF	TRBD1	-	TRBJ1-2	TRBV4-2
TGTGCCAGCAGCTTAGCCTCAGGTTATCTCACCGGGGAGCTGTTTTTT	CASSLASGYLTGELFF	-	-	TRBJ2-2	TRBV7-9
TGTGCCAGTAGGGACGACAGGGCCGATGAAGCTTTCTTT	CASRDDRADEAFF	TRBD1	-	TRBJ1-1	TRBV19
TGTGCCTGGAGTGTAACGGGGGGCTGGGAAAAACTGTTTTTT	CAWSVTGGWEKLFF	-	-	TRBJ1-4	TRBV30
TGTGCCAGCAGTCTATTTAGCGGGGGCTCGAACACCGGGGAGCTGTTTTTT	CASSLFSGGSNTGELFF	TRBD2	many	TRBJ2-2	TRBV6-4
TGTGCCAGCAGTTATTGGGGCAGACCCAACACCGGGGAGCTGTTTTTT	CASSYWGRPNTGELFF	-	-	TRBJ2-2	TRBV6-5
TGTGCCAGCAGCTTAGTTTCCGGGGGAATTTCTGGAAACACCATATATTTT	CASSLVSGGISGNTIYF	-	-	TRBJ1-3	TRBV7-2
TGTGCCAGCAGCTTAGACAGCCGAACGTATAATTCACCCCTCCACTTT	CASSLDSRTYNSPLHF	-	-	TRBJ1-6	TRBV5-4
TGCGCCAGCAGTGAGTCACAGGGGGCCCATGGTGAGCAGTTCTTC	CASSESQGAHGEQFF	TRBD1	-	TRBJ2-1	TRBV10-1
TGTGCCAGCTCACCAAGACAGGGGGATGAAAAACTGTTTTTT	CASSPRQGDEKLFF	TRBD1	-	TRBJ1-4	TRBV18
TGTGCCAGCAGCTCGGACACCGCCGAGCAGTACTTC	CASSSDTAEQYF	-	-	TRBJ2-7	TRBV9